This is a list of T cell receptor beta chains from one sample in a study of blood T cell repertoires in COVID-19. Sequencing was performed with immunoSEQ multiplex PCR; in TCRdb, only in-frame clones are kept and a portion is missing. The sample lists 150,000 to 200,000 clones; 70% to 85% were seen once. Sample: peripheral blood. Receptors originate from a woman in her thirties or forties with COVID-19, enrolled during active disease. Each CDR3 is given with its conserved first and last residue.

CDR3,V,length
CASTSGDRDADTQYF,TRBV2,15
CASSLPHDSRAFF,TRBV28,13
CAIRQGAYEQYF,TRBV10-3,12
CASRDRGWNIQYF,TRBV28,13
CASSQLDRGGNTIYF,TRBV4-1,15
CASSAGFEQYF,TRBV6-5,11
CASSIWRGQSNQPQHF,TRBV19,16
CASSPKQGLNTEAFF,TRBV27,15
CASSHRLAGVGDTQYF,TRBV4-1,16
CASSYSRGRNEQFF,TRBV6-7,14
CASSQVGATNEKLFF,TRBV4-1,15
CASRIQGTQYF,TRBV28,11
CASSLRPGTGRGANVLTF,TRBV19,18
CASSSATGARGTEAFF,TRBV28,16
CATSREVGQGASGNTIYF,TRBV15,18
CSVSSQGLVKHTQYF,TRBV29-1,15
CASSLGGSSYNSPLHF,TRBV5-4,16
CASSDTGVHSYNEQFF,TRBV19,16
CASSGLAGVDTQYF,TRBV5-1,14
CATSAGPAGYNEQFF,TRBV24-1,15
CASSGTRGYSNQPQHF,TRBV6-1,16
CASGLGQRRQETQYF,TRBV12-5,15
CASSQEQDEQYF,TRBV3-1/TRBV3-2,12
CASSPTGVNTEAFF,TRBV27,14
CASSYRATNEKLFF,TRBV13,14
CASSREFGDTGELFF,TRBV6-4,15
CASKSTGLGILAEAFF,TRBV27,16
CASSSGLQGRNTGELFF,TRBV5-1,17
CASSGTQSGETQYF,TRBV10-2,14
CASSEPGANTEAFF,TRBV10-2,14
CATSRDDSGRDSYEQYF,TRBV15,17
CASSLGQGQETQYF,TRBV7-7,14
CASTPDRGFGETQYF,TRBV19,15
CASSDGLADNEQFF,TRBV5-4,14
CASLVSRGQTGELFF,TRBV30,15
CASSLSGANTGELFF,TRBV7-3,15
CASSQMGGSPLHF,TRBV14,13
CASSPGASPTYEQYF,TRBV3-1/TRBV3-2,15
CASRPQGTNEKLFF,TRBV4-1,14
CASSEQGGGTQYF,TRBV2,13
CASSLVGQGSYEQYF,TRBV7-8,15
CASRLLRLQNTEAFF,TRBV27,15
CASTGGTFGNQPQHF,TRBV2,15
CASSAIGTGDNQPQHF,TRBV6-1,16
CASNPSSGSGNTIYF,TRBV9,15
CASSQAGGQADTQYF,TRBV4-2,15
CASRKLGTGGEKLFF,TRBV27,15
CASSLDRNTEAFF,TRBV5-4,13
CASSPLGQANTGELFF,TRBV19,16
CASSLKGPSNQPQHF,TRBV5-6,15
CASRYSGSYNEQFF,TRBV27,14
CASSLDGGVGEKLFF,TRBV5-4,15
CASSLGQGYTEAFF,TRBV27,14
CASSEVAPTGAGTEAFF,TRBV6-1,17
CASSYVTGGETQYF,TRBV6-9,14